A selection of T cell receptor beta chains follows, all from one sample in a study of blood T cell repertoires in COVID-19. Repertoires were generated with immunoSEQ multiplex PCR, while TCRdb's copy carries only in-frame clones and drops some. Of 130,000 to 150,000 clones listed, approximately 88% were seen once; the top ten hold just under 0.95%. The source material was peripheral blood. The receptors come from a woman aged 45-65 years with acute or convalescent COVID-19. The CDR3 runs from the conserved cysteine through the conserved F or W. D genes are given only for firm matches. Some rows have no size entry. The others give once, few or many, or a class for an expanded clone.

J gene,V gene,clone size,D gene,CDR3 DNA,CDR3 protein
TRBJ1-1,TRBV7-8,-,-,TGTGCCAGCAGCGGCAGGGACACTGAAGCTTTCTTT,CASSGRDTEAFF
TRBJ2-7,TRBV28,-,TRBD1,TGTGCCAGCAGACGCGACAGGGGCGAGCAGTACTTC,CASRRDRGEQYF
TRBJ2-1,TRBV7-8,-,TRBD2,TGTGCCAGCAGCTTAGCGCGAGCGGGAGCGTCCTACAATGAGCAGTTCTTC,CASSLARAGASYNEQFF
TRBJ2-2,TRBV6-5,-,TRBD2,TGTGCCAGCAGTTACAGGACTAGCGATACCGGGGAGCTGTTTTTT,CASSYRTSDTGELFF
TRBJ2-1,TRBV5-1,-,TRBD2,TGCGCCAGCAGCCTGGGACTAGCGGGGGGGCACAGGCAATACAATGAGCAGTTCTTC,CASSLGLAGGHRQYNEQFF
TRBJ2-7,TRBV10-3,-,TRBD2,TGTGCCATCAGTGGGGCTATAGCGGGGGGGTTCCACGAGCAGTACTTC,CAISGAIAGGFHEQYF
TRBJ2-7,TRBV2,-,TRBD2,TGTGCCAGCAGACCTCCGGGACTAGCGTTTACCTACGAGCAGTACTTC,CASRPPGLAFTYEQYF
TRBJ2-7,TRBV21-1,-,-,TGTGCCAGCAGCACGGGACTAGCGAGCAGAAGCTCCTACGAGCAGTACTTC,CASSTGLASRSSYEQYF
TRBJ1-1,TRBV5-1,-,TRBD1,TGCGCCAGCAGCTTGGAGGGTAGGGGGCGAGTGAACACTGAAGCTTTCTTT,CASSLEGRGRVNTEAFF
TRBJ1-6,TRBV5-1,-,TRBD1,TGCGCCAGCAGCGGAGGGACAGCCAATTCACCCCTCCACTTT,CASSGGTANSPLHF
TRBJ1-2,TRBV27,-,-,TGTGCCAGCACCAGGGCGGGACCAGGAGGCTATGGCTACACCTTC,CASTRAGPGGYGYTF
TRBJ2-7,TRBV19,-,TRBD1,TGTGCCAGTAGAAGCGGGGGACAGGGGACCTACGAGCAGTACTTC,CASRSGGQGTYEQYF
TRBJ2-5,TRBV7-7,-,TRBD1,TGTGCCAGCAGCTTAGGACAGGGTAGCGAGACCCAGTACTTC,CASSLGQGSETQYF
TRBJ1-1,TRBV5-1,-,-,TGCGCCAGCAGCTGGGACAAGCTGAACACTGAAGCTTTCTTT,CASSWDKLNTEAFF
TRBJ2-3,TRBV19,-,TRBD2,TGTGCCAGTAGTCTGGGACTAGCAGGCGATACGCAGTATTTT,CASSLGLAGDTQYF
TRBJ1-1,TRBV7-8,-,-,TGTGCCAGCAGCCCGTTTCACAGGGAAGGGGAAGCTTTCTTT,CASSPFHREGEAFF
TRBJ1-1,TRBV14,-,-,TGTGCCAGCAGCCAAGATCAGGGAAGGTTGGTGAACACTGAAGCTTTCTTT,CASSQDQGRLVNTEAFF
TRBJ1-2,TRBV7-6,-,TRBD1,TGTGCCAGCAGCTTTCAACTCTTCCGGGACAGGGGGCCTGGCTACACCTTC,CASSFQLFRDRGPGYTF
TRBJ2-7,TRBV27,-,TRBD2,TGTGCCAGCAGTTTTGCTAGCGGCTACGAGCAGTACTTC,CASSFASGYEQYF
TRBJ1-5,TRBV30,-,-,TGTGCCTGGAGTCCGGGGGATCAGCCCCAGCATTTT,CAWSPGDQPQHF
TRBJ2-1,TRBV7-8,-,-,TGTGCCAGCAGCTTAGAAGGGGCGGCGTACAATGAGCAGTTCTTC,CASSLEGAAYNEQFF
TRBJ1-5,TRBV10-3,-,-,TGTGCCATCAGTGAGTCAAGCGGGTTCGGCAATCAGCCCCAGCATTTT,CAISESSGFGNQPQHF
TRBJ2-1,TRBV24-1,-,-,TGTGCCACCAGTGATTTGAGGGACTCCTCCTACAATGAGCAGTTCTTC,CATSDLRDSSYNEQFF
TRBJ1-5,TRBV7-9,-,TRBD1,TGTGCCAGCAGCCACACAGGGGGAGGACAGCCCCAGCATTTT,CASSHTGGGQPQHF
TRBJ1-1,TRBV3-1/TRBV3-2,-,-,TGTGCCAGCAGCCACACGACAGATTTGAAGGTAGCTTTCTTT,CASSHTTDLKVAFF
TRBJ2-5,TRBV4-2,-,TRBD2,TGTGCCAGCAGCCAAGGTCGACTAGCGGGGACCCAAGAGACCCAGTACTTC,CASSQGRLAGTQETQYF
TRBJ2-1,TRBV7-2,-,TRBD1,TGTGCCAGCAGCTTAAGGGGGGGGACAGGGGTCGGATCCTACAATGAGCAGTTCTTC,CASSLRGGTGVGSYNEQFF
TRBJ2-3,TRBV28,-,TRBD2,TGTGCCAGCAGTGCCGGACTAGCGGGGGGCACAGATACGCAGTATTTT,CASSAGLAGGTDTQYF
TRBJ2-3,TRBV19,-,-,TGTGCCAGTAGTATAGTCTCTGGACAAAATACGCAGTATTTT,CASSIVSGQNTQYF
TRBJ2-6,TRBV4-1,-,TRBD1,TGCGCCAGCAGCCAGCCGACAGGGCGTACTGGGGCCAACGTCCTGACTTTC,CASSQPTGRTGANVLTF
TRBJ2-3,TRBV12-3/TRBV12-4,-,-,TGTGCCAGCTATCACGGTGGGGGGGATACGCAGTATTTT,CASYHGGGDTQYF
TRBJ1-5,TRBV2,-,-,TGTGCCAGCAGTGTGAGCGGTTTCGGAAATCAGCCCCAGCATTTT,CASSVSGFGNQPQHF
TRBJ2-1,TRBV6-5,-,TRBD2,TGTGCCAGCAGTTATGGGACTAGCGGGAGTGGAGAGCAGTTCTTC,CASSYGTSGSGEQFF
TRBJ1-3,TRBV7-9,-,-,TGTGCCAGCGCTAGAGGGTCGGGAAACACCATATATTTT,CASARGSGNTIYF
TRBJ2-2,TRBV24-1,once,TRBD1,TGTGCCACCAGTGACCTTAGGACAGGCCCAATCGTCACCGGGGAGCTGTTTTTT,CATSDLRTGPIVTGELFF
TRBJ2-1,TRBV2,-,-,TGTGCCAGCAGTGTAGCCAGGGGATCCTACAATGAGCAGTTCTTC,CASSVARGSYNEQFF
TRBJ2-4,TRBV9,-,TRBD1,TGTGCCAGCAGCCCACAGGGGGCGCGGGCCAAAAACATTCAGTACTTC,CASSPQGARAKNIQYF
TRBJ1-3,TRBV2,-,TRBD1,TGTGCCAGCAGCATCGGACAGGGAGGAAACACCATATATTTT,CASSIGQGGNTIYF
TRBJ1-4,TRBV11-1,-,-,TGTGCCAGCAGCTTGATGCGTGGGGGCACAACAGAAAAACTGTTTTTT,CASSLMRGGTTEKLFF
TRBJ2-2,TRBV19,once,-,TGTGCCAGTAGATACCAGGGTACCGGGGAGCTGTTTTTT,CASRYQGTGELFF
TRBJ1-1,TRBV3-1/TRBV3-2,few,-,TGTGCCAGCAGCCAAGATAATCCAGGGCGTACTGAAGCTTTCTTT,CASSQDNPGRTEAFF
TRBJ2-4,TRBV4-1,-,TRBD1,TGCGCCAGCACCCGGGAGAACCAGGGGGCGAACATTCAGTACTTC,CASTRENQGANIQYF
TRBJ2-1,TRBV25-1,-,TRBD2,TGTGCCAGCAGCGAAGGGATAGCGGGGGGGCTTGAGCAGTTCTTC,CASSEGIAGGLEQFF
TRBJ1-1,TRBV10-3,-,-,TGTGCCATCAGTTCTTCAGGGTGGAGTACTGAAGCTTTCTTT,CAISSSGWSTEAFF
TRBJ2-1,TRBV25-1,-,TRBD2,TGTGCCAGCAGTCTACTAGCGGTAGACAATGAGCAGTTCTTC,CASSLLAVDNEQFF
TRBJ1-1,TRBV11-2,-,TRBD1,TGTGCCAGCAGTGGGTACAGGGGCCGCACTGAAGCTTTCTTT,CASSGYRGRTEAFF
TRBJ1-5,TRBV12-3/TRBV12-4,once,-,TGTGCCAGCAGCCGATCCAGGGATCAGCCCCAGCATTTT,CASSRSRDQPQHF
TRBJ2-3,TRBV2,-,TRBD1,TGTGCCAGCATCTGGACGGGACAGGCTACGCAGTATTTT,CASIWTGQATQYF
TRBJ2-2,TRBV27,-,-,TGTGCCAGCAGTTTAGGGCACAGGGCCGGGGAGCTGTTTTTT,CASSLGHRAGELFF
TRBJ2-5,TRBV3-1/TRBV3-2,few,TRBD2,TGTGCCAGCAGCCAACGGGGGGGTCAAGAGACCCAGTACTTC,CASSQRGGQETQYF
TRBJ1-4,TRBV19,-,-,TGTGCCAGCGAAAAGCCGGGACAAACTAATGAAAAACTGTTTTTT,CASEKPGQTNEKLFF
TRBJ2-7,TRBV28,-,TRBD1,TGTGCCAGCATGACAGGGGGGGAGCAGTACTTC,CASMTGGEQYF